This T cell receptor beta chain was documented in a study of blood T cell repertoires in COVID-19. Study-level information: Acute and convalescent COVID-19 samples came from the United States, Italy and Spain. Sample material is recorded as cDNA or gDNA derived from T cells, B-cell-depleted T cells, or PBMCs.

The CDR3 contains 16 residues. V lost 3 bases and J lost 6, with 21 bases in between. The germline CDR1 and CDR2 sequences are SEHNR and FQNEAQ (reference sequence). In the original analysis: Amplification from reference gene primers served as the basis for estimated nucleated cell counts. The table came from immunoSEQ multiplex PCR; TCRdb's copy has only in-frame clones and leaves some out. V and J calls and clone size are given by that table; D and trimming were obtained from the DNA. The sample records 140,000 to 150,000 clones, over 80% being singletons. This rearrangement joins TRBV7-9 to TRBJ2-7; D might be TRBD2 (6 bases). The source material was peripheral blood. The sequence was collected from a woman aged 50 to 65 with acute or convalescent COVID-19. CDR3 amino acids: CASSFGIADPLGEQYF. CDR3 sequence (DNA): TGTGCCAGCAGCTTTGGTATAGCGGACCCCCTGGGCGAGCAGTACTTC.